This TCR beta chain emerged from a study of siplizumab effects on memory and regulatory T cells. Study-wide findings and caveats: Naive T cells, seemingly more diverse than memory cells, seemed major alloresponse contributors.

On this clone: The antigen remains undetermined.

The CDR3 runs 15 residues. Method: immunoSEQ multiplex PCR; TCRdb's copy keeps in-frame clones and lacks some. The sample lists over 100,000 clones; 93% were seen once. This receptor was identified in a human donor in good health. What was sequenced was Tregs sorted from blood. The chain combines TRBV21-1 with TRBJ2-3. TRBV21-1 is deemed a pseudogene. The CDR3 bases are TGTGCCAGCAGCAAAGTCCCGAGGGGCGCAGATACGCAGTATTTT. Protein: CASSKVPRGADTQYF.